This passage covers 14 T cell receptor beta chains from one sample sequenced in a study of blood T cell repertoires in COVID-19 (TCRdb year 2020). Library construction relied on the immunoSEQ multiplex PCR assay. TCRdb holds this immuneACCESS table with in-frame rearrangements only. Some clones are missing; in checked studies, unresolved V genes explain under half, and the rest has no known cause. The sample table holds 200,000 to 250,000 clones, of which 70% to 90% were seen once. Of the sample, approximately 3.1% falls within the top ten clones. Sample: PBMCs or T cells enriched from blood (not recorded which). The source of these receptors is a woman between 45 and 65 years old in a cohort exposed to, infected with or recovered from COVID-19 (not recorded which).

CDR3 region: CASSLPASGNTDTQYF. CDR3 in DNA: TGTGCCAGCAGTTTACCGGCTAGCGGAAACACAGATACGCAGTATTTT. The gene calls are TRBV28 and TRBJ2-3; 7 positions match TRBD2. CDR1 is MDHEN and CDR2 is SYDVKM in the germline V gene. With V trimmed by 2 bases and J by 2 bases, 7 bases remained unmatched. This CDR3 is built from 16 residues.

Of note for this clone: Other DNA sequences within the sample encode an identical CDR3. This chain uses TRBV19 with TRBJ1-2, with D unresolved. V shed 3 bases and J shed 5 bases, with 10 bases lying between them. Germline V gene sequence: CDR1 LNHDA, CDR2 SQIVND (reference sequence). The CDR3 runs 13 residues. The CDR3 region is CASSIGAGYGYTF. CDR3 DNA: TGTGCCAGTAGTATCGGAGCGGGGTATGGCTACACCTTC.

For this clone: One end of the junction varies from germline; a read error may be responsible. This chain joins TRBV4-1 and TRBJ2-7, with TRBD2 as a possible D gene (6 bases). This CDR3 has 15 residues. Germline CDR1 reads MGHRA; CDR2 reads YSYEKL. In DNA form, the CDR3 reads TGCACCAGCAGCCAAGTGGGGGGATCGAATTACGAGCAGTACTTC. Amino acid sequence: CTSSQVGGSNYEQYF.

The V call is TRBV9, the J call TRBJ2-3; 8 nucleotides agree with TRBD2. Germline values: CDR1 SGDLS, CDR2 YYNGEE. V dropped 3 bases and J dropped 2; count of bases not matched to a gene: 5. This CDR3 region has 15 residues. The CDR3 DNA is TGTGCCAGCAGCGGTGGACTAGCCCTCACAGATACGCAGTATTTT. It translates to CASSGGLALTDTQYF.

CDR3 coding DNA: TGTGCCAGCAGCTTCACCGGGACAGTAACCTACGAGCAGTACTTC. Protein sequence: CASSFTGTVTYEQYF. The genes are TRBV5-4 and TRBJ2-7, with TRBD1 matching 7 bases. Germline V gene lookup returns CDR1 SGHNT and CDR2 YYREEE (reference sequence). The CDR3 is 15 residues long. With 2 bases clipped from V and 2 bases from J, the junction kept 7 bases outside the gene matches.

The chain links TRBV30 to TRBJ2-5, with 11 bases aligning to TRBD1. Germline CDR1 is GTSNPN and CDR2 is SVGIG (reference sequence). This CDR3 region has 15 residues. Trimming cost V 3 bases and J 4 bases; bases outside gene matches: 7. CDR3 nucleotides: TGTGCCTGGAGACGGGGACAGGGGGTGTCAGAGACCCAGTACTTC. Translating gives CAWRRGQGVSETQYF.

V gene TRBV4-2 combines with J gene TRBJ1-1; a possible D gene is TRBD1 (6 bases). The CDR3 has 21 amino acids. Germline V CDR1 and CDR2: LGHNA, YNFKEQ. V gave up 0 bases and J gave up 2 bases, with 28 bases separating them. The CDR3 DNA reads TGTGCCAGCAGCCAAGAAGGGGGGGGTTATGGGTTATCGGTTCATAACACTGAAGCTTTCTTT. Translation gives CASSQEGGGYGLSVHNTEAFF.

This chain joins TRBV7-9 and TRBJ1-5; D gene unclear. The germline V gene has CDR1 SEHNR and CDR2 FQNEAQ (reference sequence). The V end was cut by 4 bases, the J end by 11 bases, with 27 bases between. The CDR3 runs to 17 residues. In nucleotides, the CDR3 is TGTGCCAGCAGCTCCTGGCCCGACTCGAACCCGGGAGCGGCCCAGCATTTT. This encodes CASSSWPDSNPGAAQHF.

The rearrangement joins TRBV11-2 to TRBJ1-5, with D possibly TRBD1 on 5 matching bases. The CDR3 is 15 residues long. Trimming cost V 5 bases and J 0 bases, with 11 bases left between them. Per germline, CDR1 SGHAT and CDR2 FQNNGV. The CDR3 protein is CASSPRGYSNQPQHF. The CDR3, as DNA: TGTGCCAGCAGCCCGCGGGGGTATAGCAATCAGCCCCAGCATTTT.

This clone appeared once. The V call is TRBV5-1, the J call TRBJ1-1; 7 bases map to TRBD1. CDR3 length equals 14 residues. CDR1 is SGHRS and CDR2 is YFSETQ in the germline V gene. V was pared by 4 bases and J by 5 bases, with 8 bases of the junction left unmatched. The CDR3 loop is CASSPGTGETEAFF. CDR3 DNA: TGCGCCAGCAGCCCAGGAACAGGGGAGACTGAAGCTTTCTTT.

This chain joins TRBV7-9 and TRBJ2-7; D gene unclear. Germline V gives CDR1 SEHNR, CDR2 FQNEAQ (reference sequence). This CDR3 has 12 residues. The V end was cut by 3 bases, the J end by 3 bases, with 6 bases between. The CDR3 is CASSFGFYEQYF. The CDR3 DNA sequence: TGTGCCAGCAGCTTCGGTTTCTACGAGCAGTACTTC.

The chain carries TRBV2 and TRBJ1-6, with 8 nucleotides matching TRBD1. Germline loops: CDR1 SNHLY, CDR2 FYNNEI. There are 14 residues in the CDR3. V lost 6 bases, J lost 11 bases, and 9 bases stayed unmatched. CDR3 nucleotides: TGTGCCAGCAGGGAGGACAGGGTGGGTCCACCCCTCCACTTT. It specifies CASREDRVGPPLHF.

The chain employs TRBV10-2 and TRBJ1-2, with 9 bases fitting TRBD1. The germline V gene encodes CDR1 WSHSY and CDR2 SAAADI. J was trimmed by 2 bases and V by 6 bases; bases with no gene match: 4. The CDR3 extends over 14 amino acids. CDR3 sequence: CASRTGQGNYGYTF. In DNA form, the CDR3 reads TGCGCCAGCAGGACGGGACAGGGAAACTATGGCTACACCTTC.

The J gene is TRBJ2-1, the V gene TRBV10-3; D unclear. CDR3 size: 11 residues. From germline, CDR1 is ENHRY and CDR2 SYGVKD. V was cut by 6 bases and J by 7 bases, with 7 bases left in between. The CDR3: CAIRANNEQFF. The DNA of the CDR3 is TGTGCCATCAGAGCAAATAATGAGCAGTTCTTC.